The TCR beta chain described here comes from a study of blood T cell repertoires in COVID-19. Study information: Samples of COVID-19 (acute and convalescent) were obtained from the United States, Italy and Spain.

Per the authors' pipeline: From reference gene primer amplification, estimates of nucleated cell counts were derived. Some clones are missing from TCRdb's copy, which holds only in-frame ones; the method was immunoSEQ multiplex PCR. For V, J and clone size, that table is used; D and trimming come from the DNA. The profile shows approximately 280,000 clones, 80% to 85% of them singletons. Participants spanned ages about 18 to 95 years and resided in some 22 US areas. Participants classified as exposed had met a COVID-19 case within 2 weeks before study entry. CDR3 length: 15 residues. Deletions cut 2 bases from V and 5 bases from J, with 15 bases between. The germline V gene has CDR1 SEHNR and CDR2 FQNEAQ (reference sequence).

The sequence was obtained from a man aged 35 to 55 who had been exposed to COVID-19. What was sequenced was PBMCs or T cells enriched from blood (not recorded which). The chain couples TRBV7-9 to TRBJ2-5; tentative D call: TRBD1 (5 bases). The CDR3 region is CASSLSGRPVETQYF. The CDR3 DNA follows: TGTGCCAGCAGCTTATCAGGGCGACCGGTCGAGACCCAGTACTTC.